The 29 T cell receptor beta chains presented below share a single source sample, sequenced in a study of cytomegalovirus exposure and HLA in healthy donors. 60 Vbeta and 13 Jbeta primers were used in PCR. Profiling relied on immunoSEQ multiplex PCR, and the TCRdb table lists in-frame clones only, not all of them. The sample lists over 90,000 clones, approximately 82% occurring once. Source material: PBMCs. The receptors were gathered from a middle-aged man in good health and CMV-seronegative.

This chain uses TRBV30 with TRBJ1-5, with 8 bases identical to TRBD1. The germline V gene has CDR1 GTSNPN and CDR2 SVGIG (reference sequence). CDR3 length equals 14 residues. With V trimmed by 0 bases and J by 7 bases, 5 bases remained unmatched. The chain's CDR3 is CAWSVDRGSQPQHF. CDR3 nucleotides: TGTGCCTGGAGTGTAGACAGGGGCTCCCAGCCCCAGCATTTT.

The chain carries TRBV14 and TRBJ2-7, with 12 bases lining up with TRBD2. CDR3 length: 19 residues. Germline CDR1 SGHDN, CDR2 FVKESK. Unmatched junction bases numbered 13, after V lost 4 bases and J lost 0 bases. The CDR3 sequence: CASSPRGLAGHHSSYEQYF. CDR3 DNA: TGTGCCAGCAGCCCGCGGGGACTAGCGGGTCACCACAGCTCCTACGAGCAGTACTTC.

This chain uses TRBV9 with TRBJ2-6; D remains unclear. The CDR3 consists of 17 residues. The V end lost 3 bases, the J end lost 0 bases, and 13 bases lay between the germline ends. The V gene's germline CDR1 is SGDLS and CDR2 YYNGEE. CDR3 sequence (DNA): TGTGCCAGCAGCGACAGAGATTCTCTCTCTGGGGCCAACGTCCTGACTTTC. Protein sequence: CASSDRDSLSGANVLTF. Full variable domain (outside the CDR3, taken from reference TRBV9 and TRBJ2-6): DSGVTQTPKHLITATGQRVTLRCSPRSGDLSVYWYQQSLDQGLQFLIQYYNGEERAKGNILERFSAQQFPDLHSELNLSSLELGDSALYFCASSDRDSLSGANVLTFGAGSRLTVL.

The rearrangement joins TRBV19 to TRBJ2-1; tentatively, D is TRBD2 (6 bases). Trimming shortened V by 9 bases and J by 9 bases, and 21 bases separated the two germline ends. The CDR3 has 14 residues. Germline values: CDR1 LNHDA, CDR2 SQIVND (reference sequence). CDR3 amino acids: CASRGTPGPAEQFF. DNA of the CDR3: TGTGCCAGCCGGGGGACCCCCGGGCCCGCTGAGCAGTTCTTC. The whole variable domain, remainder taken from reference TRBV19 and TRBJ2-1, is DGGITQSPKYLFRKEGQNVTLSCEQNLNHDAMYWYRQDPGQGLRLIYYSQIVNDFQKGDIAEGYSVSREKKESFPLTVTSAQKNPTAFYLCASRGTPGPAEQFFGPGTRLTVL.

This chain uses TRBV6-1 with TRBJ1-3; 9 bases fit TRBD1. Germline V gene sequence: CDR1 MNHNS, CDR2 SASEGT. V was clipped by 8 bases and J by 4 bases; unmatched bases: 6. The CDR3 covers 14 residues. The CDR3 region has the DNA TGTGCCAGCGACAGGGGGGGGGTCGGAAACACCATATATTTT. Its protein is CASDRGGVGNTIYF.

This clone occurred once. The J gene is TRBJ1-3, the V gene TRBV5-8; D unresolved. CDR1 is SGHTS and CDR2 is YDEGEE in the germline V gene. V lost 6 bases and J lost 2, with 18 bases in between. The CDR3 has 16 amino acids. The DNA of the CDR3 is TGTGCCAGCACCGACTACCCAAATCTCCCTGGAAACACCATATATTTT. Protein: CASTDYPNLPGNTIYF.

This clone has only a few counts. The chain uses TRBV5-1 and TRBJ2-1; D ambiguous. Germline V gives CDR1 SGHRS, CDR2 YFSETQ. The CDR3 spans 13 residues. V was trimmed by 0 bases and J by 9 bases, leaving 10 bases between them. CDR3 nucleotide sequence: TGCGCCAGCAGCTTGGGGGCTCCTTGTGAGCAGTTCTTC. Translating it yields CASSLGAPCEQFF.

This chain links TRBV7-3 with TRBJ2-5; maybe TRBD2 (6 bases). This CDR3 contains 16 residues. Germline V CDR1 and CDR2: SGHTA, FQGTGA. Trimming shortened V by 1 base and J by 1 base, and 13 bases separated the two germline ends. CDR3 protein: CASSLRVGGAQETQYF. The CDR3 DNA reads as TGTGCCAGCAGCTTAAGAGTCGGGGGTGCCCAAGAGACCCAGTACTTC. Full variable domain (remainder filled in from reference TRBV7-3 and TRBJ2-5): GAGVSQTPSNKVTEKGKYVELRCDPISGHTALYWYRQSLGQGPEFLIYFQGTGAADDSGLPNDRFFAVRPEGSVSTLKIQRTERGDSAVYLCASSLRVGGAQETQYFGPGTRLLVL.

V and J are TRBV15 and TRBJ2-2, with 10 bases matching TRBD2. This CDR3 spans 17 amino acids. Trimming cost V 1 base and J 2 bases; bases outside gene matches: 4. In germline, CDR1 is LNHNV, CDR2 YYDKDF (reference sequence). CDR3 residues: CATSRGLAGLNTGELFF. The CDR3 bases are TGTGCCACCAGCAGAGGACTAGCGGGCCTAAACACCGGGGAGCTGTTTTTT. The complete variable domain, with remaining parts taken from reference TRBV15 and TRBJ2-2, reads DAMVIQNPRYQVTQFGKPVTLSCSQTLNHNVMYWYQQKSSQAPKLLFHYYDKDFNNEADTPDNFQSRRPNTSFCFLDIRSPGLGDTAMYLCATSRGLAGLNTGELFFGEGSRLTVL.

The rearrangement uses TRBV10-2 and TRBJ2-2; D gene unclear. Germline V gene sequence: CDR1 WSHSY, CDR2 SAAADI. This CDR3 spans 11 amino acids. Trimming took 7 bases from V and 7 from J, leaving 7 bases between them. The CDR3 DNA is TGCGCCAGCACCGGTAGCGGGGAGCTGTTTTTT. Amino acid sequence: CASTGSGELFF.

The rearrangement uses TRBV9 and TRBJ1-1; 9 nucleotides match TRBD1. The CDR3 is 13 amino acids. J lost 3 bases, V lost 5 bases, and 2 bases had no gene match. Per germline, CDR1 SGDLS and CDR2 YYNGEE. Here the CDR3 reads CASRRQGDTEAFF. Written as DNA, the CDR3 is TGTGCCAGCAGAAGACAGGGGGACACTGAAGCTTTCTTT.

As concerns this clone: The junction departs from germline at one end; a sequencing error may be responsible. The chain combines TRBV7-7 with TRBJ2-5; maybe TRBD2 (5 bases). The CDR3 sequence is 15 residues long. Germline CDR1 and CDR2: SSHAT and FNYEAQ (reference sequence). CDR3 sequence (DNA): TGTGCTAGCAGCCCCCACGGGGAATATTGGGAGACCCAGTACTTC. Translating gives CASSPHGEYWETQYF.

The J gene is TRBJ1-1, the V gene TRBV5-6; D uncertain. The CDR3 has 14 residues. The ends were cut back, 4 bases at V and 4 bases at J, with 14 bases in the middle. Germline CDR1 and CDR2: SGHDT and YYEEEE. The DNA of the CDR3 is TGTGCCAGCAGCGATTCGAGAGGTCCCACTGAAGCTTTCTTT. It encodes CASSDSRGPTEAFF.

The chain has TRBV6-5 and TRBJ1-2; D not resolved. Trimming shortened V by 6 bases and J by 2 bases, and 13 bases separated the two germline ends. This CDR3 contains 14 residues. Germline CDR1 reads MNHEY; CDR2 reads SVGAGI. CDR3 protein: CASSLDRENYGYTF. The CDR3 region has the DNA TGTGCCAGCAGCCTTGATAGGGAGAACTATGGCTACACCTTC.

The chain has TRBV11-2 and TRBJ1-2, with D possibly TRBD1 on 5 matching bases. Germline CDR1 SGHAT, CDR2 FQNNGV. V was cut by 5 bases and J by 6 bases, with 13 bases left in between. The CDR3 has 13 amino acids. CDR3 protein: CASSRLDRDGYTF. In DNA, the CDR3 is TGTGCCAGCAGCCGCCTTGACAGAGATGGCTACACCTTC. Based on the CDR3 plus reference TRBV11-2 and TRBJ1-2, the full variable domain is EAGVAQSPRYKIIEKRQSVAFWCNPISGHATLYWYQQILGQGPKLLIQFQNNGVVDDSQLPKDRFSAERLKGVDSTLKIQPAKLEDSAVYLCASSRLDRDGYTFGSGTRLTVV.

This chain uses TRBV4-1 with TRBJ2-1, with 8 bases that match TRBD1. Trimming at V came to 3 bases and at J to 6 bases, leaving 4 bases not matched to a gene. Per the germline V gene, CDR1 is MGHRA and CDR2 is YSYEKL. The CDR3 has 14 amino acids. CDR3 DNA sequence: TGCGCCAGCAGCCAGAGGACAGGGTCCAATGAGCAGTTCTTC. Translated, it gives CASSQRTGSNEQFF.

This chain links TRBV19 with TRBJ1-4; D is undetermined. V gave up 6 bases and J gave up 7 bases, with 15 bases separating them. The CDR3 is 14 amino acids. Germline CDR1 and CDR2: LNHDA and SQIVND (reference sequence). CDR3 nucleotide sequence: TGTGCCAGTAGCCCCTTACCCAGAGGTGAAAAACTGTTTTTT. Translated, it gives CASSPLPRGEKLFF.

CDR3 sequence: CASGQGDNSPLHF. The CDR3 DNA sequence: TGTGCCAGTGGACAGGGAGATAATTCACCCCTCCACTTT. The chain has TRBV19 and TRBJ1-6, with TRBD1 identical over 8 bases. The germline V gene encodes CDR1 LNHDA and CDR2 SQIVND (reference sequence). Trimming cost V 8 bases and J 5 bases; bases outside gene matches: 2. The CDR3 extends over 13 amino acids.

The gene calls are TRBV9 and TRBJ2-7; 7 bases map to TRBD1. This CDR3 has 16 amino acids. V lost 3 bases and J lost 4; bases outside the gene matches: 13. Germline assignment: CDR1 SGDLS and CDR2 YYNGEE. CDR3 sequence (DNA): TGTGCCAGCAGCGCCTCCGCTTTTCAGGGGGAGTACGAGCAGTACTTC. This codes for CASSASAFQGEYEQYF.

V and J are TRBV6-6 and TRBJ1-4; tentative D call: TRBD1 (6 bases). The length of the CDR3 is 16 residues. Trimming took off 7 bases at V and 7 bases at J, with 22 bases between the two ends. CDR1 MNHNY and CDR2 SVGAGI come from the germline V gene (reference sequence). In DNA form, the CDR3 reads TGTGCCAGCACCCCCCGGAGGCAGGGGCGGGTTGAAAAACTGTTTTTT. As protein: CASTPRRQGRVEKLFF.

V and J are TRBV7-9 and TRBJ2-2; D is undetermined. Germline V gene data show CDR1 as SEHNR and CDR2 as FQNEAQ (reference sequence). V was trimmed by 4 bases and J by 0 bases, leaving 9 bases between them. The CDR3 consists of 15 residues. The CDR3 loop is CASSSQNANTGELFF. DNA of the CDR3: TGTGCCAGCAGCTCACAGAACGCGAACACCGGGGAGCTGTTTTTT.

This clone was seen a handful of times. DNA for the CDR3: TGTGCCAGCAGCGTGCGGCAAGGCACTGAAGCTTTCTTT. Its protein product is CASSVRQGTEAFF. The V and J genes are TRBV9 and TRBJ1-1; no clear D gene. Trimming stripped 2 bases from V and 4 bases from J, with 9 bases between. This CDR3 comprises 13 residues. Germline assignment: CDR1 SGDLS and CDR2 YYNGEE.

The chain has TRBV5-4 and TRBJ1-1, with 8 bases matching TRBD1. The CDR3 sequence is 17 residues long. Germline CDR1 SGHNT, CDR2 YYREEE (reference sequence). The J segment lost 4 bases and the V segment lost 2 bases, leaving 13 bases of the junction unmatched. The CDR3 spells CASSLAFQGAGGTEAFF. CDR3 DNA sequence: TGTGCCAGCAGCTTAGCCTTCCAGGGGGCAGGAGGCACTGAAGCTTTCTTT. Combining the CDR3 with reference TRBV5-4 and TRBJ1-1 gives the whole variable domain ETGVTQSPTHLIKTRGQQVTLRCSSQSGHNTVSWYQQALGQGPQFIFQYYREEENGRGNFPPRFSGLQFPNYSSELNVNALELDDSALYLCASSLAFQGAGGTEAFFGQGTRLTVV.

The chain uses TRBV5-1 and TRBJ1-2; a weak D match, TRBD1 (6 bases). CDR3 length: 13 amino acids. Germline-derived CDR1 and CDR2 are SGHRS and YFSETQ. The V gene lost 4 bases and the J gene lost 4 bases, with 11 bases spanning the gap. The chain's CDR3 is CASSPDSLYGYTF. The CDR3 DNA follows: TGCGCCAGCAGCCCGGACAGTCTCTATGGCTACACCTTC. Based on the CDR3 plus reference TRBV5-1 and TRBJ1-2, the full variable domain is KAGVTQTPRYLIKTRGQQVTLSCSPISGHRSVSWYQQTPGQGLQFLFEYFSETQRNKGNFPGRFSGRQFSNSRSEMNVSTLELGDSALYLCASSPDSLYGYTFGSGTRLTVV.

The chain links TRBV4-1 to TRBJ2-1, with TRBD2 as a possible D gene (5 bases). In germline, CDR1 is MGHRA, CDR2 YSYEKL. The CDR3 is 16 residues long. V was cut by 3 bases and J by 0 bases, with 12 bases left in between. CDR3 amino acids: CASSQKATSSYNEQFF. The CDR3 nucleotides read TGCGCCAGCAGCCAGAAGGCAACTAGCTCCTACAATGAGCAGTTCTTC.

This sequence joins TRBV11-2 and TRBJ2-3; a weak D match, TRBD2 (5 bases). The CDR3 extends over 14 amino acids. With 3 bases removed from V and 5 bases from J, the gap between germline ends came to 12 bases. The germline V gene has CDR1 SGHAT and CDR2 FQNNGV. As DNA, the CDR3 is TGTGCCAGCAGCTTCGTACCCCGGGGAGATACGCAGTATTTT. Translated: CASSFVPRGDTQYF.

This chain uses TRBV19 with TRBJ1-5; 8 bases match TRBD1. After removal of 3 bases from V and 9 bases from J, the junction contained 10 bases not matched to a gene. The CDR3 is made up of 15 amino acids. Germline V CDR1 and CDR2: LNHDA, SQIVND (reference sequence). The CDR3 loop reads CASSILTGGQGPQHF. The CDR3 DNA reads TGTGCCAGTAGTATCTTAACAGGGGGTCAGGGGCCCCAGCATTTT.

The CDR3 loop is CASSEARGNTEAFF. The CDR3 bases are TGTGCCAGTAGTGAGGCGCGCGGAAACACTGAAGCTTTCTTT. This chain connects TRBV19 to TRBJ1-1; D not certain. CDR3 length: 14 amino acids. The germline V gene encodes CDR1 LNHDA and CDR2 SQIVND (reference sequence). V lost 5 bases to trimming and J lost 2 bases, with 12 bases between them.

This chain uses TRBV27 with TRBJ2-3; D is possibly TRBD1 (5 bases). The V gene's germline CDR1 is MNHEY and CDR2 SMNVEV (reference sequence). CDR3 length: 16 amino acids. The ends were cut back, 2 bases at V and 0 bases at J, with 12 bases in the middle. CDR3 amino acids: CASSLRQFTSTDTQYF. The CDR3 region has the DNA TGTGCCAGCAGTTTAAGACAGTTTACGAGCACAGATACGCAGTATTTT.